The T cell receptor beta chain described here comes from a study of blood T cell repertoires in COVID-19. Germline V gene data show CDR1 as SGHVS and CDR2 as FQNEAQ. The CDR3 sequence is 14 residues long. V was pared by 1 base and J by 2 bases, with 8 bases between. This table comes from immunoSEQ multiplex PCR, and its TCRdb copy is limited to in-frame clones, with some not included. The sample contains about 180,000 clones, roughly nine tenths of which appear only once. The sequenced sample consisted of peripheral blood. This TCR was sampled from a man between 18 and 29 years old who had recovered from COVID-19. V is TRBV7-8 and J is TRBJ1-1; no firm D call. CDR3 bases: TGTGCCAGCAGCTTAGACCAGGAAAACACTGAAGCTTTCTTT. As protein: CASSLDQENTEAFF.